The sequence of this TCR beta chain was determined in a study of blood T cells in healthy people across ages. General study findings and limits: TCR beta diversity correlated strongly with naive T cell percentage.

On this clonotype itself: Its target is unknown.

The authors ran a second PCR of 7 to 11 cycles using a sample-barcoded 5' primer and a J-beta primer mix. TCRdb re-called the 5' RACE reads with MiXCR, one entry per CDR3 protein. The sample lists hundreds of thousands of distinct CDR3 sequences; 40% to 60% were seen once. Per germline, CDR1 SGHRS and CDR2 YFSETQ. The V and J ends lost 4 bases and 8 bases respectively, with 16 bases between them. The CDR3 is 14 amino acids. Donors were healthy Caucasian individuals from Russia aged about 6 to 90. V is TRBV5-1 and J is TRBJ2-1; tentatively, D is TRBD1 (6 bases). This TCR derives from a man under 40 in good health. The source material was blood. CDR3: CASSTGQSADEQFF. The CDR3 DNA sequence: TGCGCCAGCAGCACGGGACAATCGGCCGATGAGCAGTTCTTC.